This entry features one T cell receptor beta chain sequence. Its antigen is currently unknown. These data originate in a study of long-term antiretroviral therapy in people with HIV. For the study at large: It was about a decade after the earliest samples that the 2015 immediate-ART recommendation appeared.

Trimming removed 2 bases at V and 1 base at J, with 11 bases between. CDR1 and CDR2 from the germline V gene are SNHLY and FYNNEI. The CDR3 covers 15 residues. Study-wide results and limits: Repertoires in HIV (unlike those of controls) had narrower CDR3 length ranges. Every time point showed a repertoire led by clones expanded before ART.

Every specimen provided 1-10 million cryopreserved PBMC before DNA extraction took place. Version v3.0 of the immunoSEQ assay was performed at survey level. Generated by immunoSEQ multiplex PCR, the TCRdb table keeps only in-frame clones and is missing some. The sample records about 17,000 clones, around 79% being singletons. The sample in question was unsorted PBMCs, obtained at the start of antiretroviral therapy. This clonotype originated in a man aged 25 to 45 with HIV. The J gene is TRBJ1-2, the V gene TRBV2; the D is unclear. CDR3 loop: CASSEWEGNNYGYTF. The CDR3 DNA follows: TGTGCCAGCAGTGAATGGGAAGGGAATAACTATGGCTACACCTTC.